This passage covers 17 T cell receptor beta chains from one sample sequenced in a study of cytomegalovirus exposure and HLA in healthy donors. Both 60 Vbeta primers and 13 Jbeta primers went into the PCR. Generated by immunoSEQ multiplex PCR, the TCRdb table keeps only in-frame clones and is missing some. The sample records more than 95,000 clones, over 75% being singletons. Input material: PBMCs. Receptors were obtained from a woman aged 18-29 years in good health and CMV-seropositive.

The V and J genes are TRBV6-5 and TRBJ2-1, with 11 bases that match TRBD2. The length of the CDR3 is 15 residues. After removal of 6 bases from V and 3 bases from J, the junction contained 4 bases not matched to a gene. Germline assignment: CDR1 MNHEY and CDR2 SVGAGI. The CDR3 spells CASSPGTSGYNEQFF. The CDR3 DNA sequence: TGTGCCAGCAGCCCTGGGACTAGCGGCTACAATGAGCAGTTCTTC.

The chain couples TRBV21-1 to TRBJ1-2; TRBD1, as called in the table, went unchecked against the DNA. TRBV21-1 is given as a pseudogene. The CDR3 spans 15 residues. The CDR3 coding sequence is TGTGCCAGCATTCCCCGGGACAGGGGGTCCTATGGCTACACCTTC. It specifies CASIPRDRGSYGYTF.

The chain joins TRBV10-3 to TRBJ2-7; D remains unclear. Trimming took 3 bases from V and 3 from J, leaving 3 bases between them. This CDR3 has 11 amino acids. CDR1 ENHRY and CDR2 SYGVKD come from the germline V gene. CDR3 region: CAISDLYEQYF. CDR3 DNA sequence: TGTGCCATCAGTGACCTCTACGAGCAGTACTTC.

This clone was seen only a few times. V and J are TRBV18 and TRBJ2-1; 10 bases align to TRBD1. Germline CDR1 reads KGHSH; CDR2 reads LQKENI. The CDR3 totals 15 residues. Losses at the gene ends were 5 bases for V and 4 bases for J; bases not matched to a gene: 5. The CDR3 DNA is TGTGCCAGCTCAATGACAGGGGGCCTTTACAATGAGCAGTTCTTC. Translating it yields CASSMTGGLYNEQFF.

This clone was detected a few times. The chain employs TRBV6-5 and TRBJ1-2, with TRBD1 matching over 9 bases. The germline V gene has CDR1 MNHEY and CDR2 SVGAGI. V was pared by 6 bases and J by 7 bases, with 6 bases of the junction left unmatched. There are 13 residues in the CDR3. In nucleotides, the CDR3 is TGTGCCAGCAGGTCCGGGACAGGGTTTGGCTACACCTTC. Its protein is CASRSGTGFGYTF.

This clone was seen more than once but under ten times. This chain uses TRBV4-1 with TRBJ2-7; TRBD1 is a possible D gene (6 bases). Trimming pared 1 base from V and 4 bases from J, leaving 8 bases between. Germline values: CDR1 MGHRA, CDR2 YSYEKL. The CDR3 runs 13 residues. The chain's CDR3 is CASSQAQGYEQYF. CDR3 in DNA: TGCGCCAGCAGCCAAGCACAGGGTTACGAGCAGTACTTC.

The DNA for the CDR3 is TGTGCCACCAGCACGGGAACAGGGTTTCAGCCCCAGCATTTT. Translating it yields CATSTGTGFQPQHF. The genes are TRBV15 and TRBJ1-5; possible D gene TRBD1, 6 bases. This CDR3 has 14 amino acids. Germline V gene data show CDR1 as LNHNV and CDR2 as YYDKDF (reference sequence). V lost 4 bases, J lost 6 bases, and 13 bases lay in between.

The genes are TRBV5-1 and TRBJ2-5, with TRBD1 identical over 7 bases. The J segment lost 4 bases and the V segment lost 4 bases, leaving 7 bases of the junction unmatched. Germline values: CDR1 SGHRS, CDR2 YFSETQ. The CDR3 contains 14 residues. In DNA, the CDR3 is TGCGCCAGCAGCCAGGGACAGATGGGAGAGACCCAGTACTTC. This gives the protein CASSQGQMGETQYF.

The chain joins TRBV11-2 to TRBJ2-3, with 9 positions matching TRBD2. CDR1 SGHAT and CDR2 FQNNGV come from the germline V gene. The CDR3 is 14 residues long. J gave up 4 bases and V 5 bases, and 4 bases lay outside the gene matches. For the CDR3, the DNA is TGTGCCAGCAGCGCGGGGGGGCGCGCAGATACGCAGTATTTT. Amino acids: CASSAGGRADTQYF.

This chain joins TRBV29-1 and TRBJ2-1, with 9 bases identical to TRBD2. The ends lost 4 bases at V and 9 bases at J; junction bases unmatched: 7. The CDR3 spans 13 residues. The germline V gene encodes CDR1 SQVTM and CDR2 ANQGSEA. CDR3 nucleotides: TGCAGCGTTGTGGGTCTAGCGGGAACTGAGCAGTTCTTC. This gives the protein CSVVGLAGTEQFF.

The V gene is TRBV6-5, the J gene TRBJ2-7; D call uncertain. Germline V gives CDR1 MNHEY, CDR2 SVGAGI. The V end was cut by 0 bases, the J end by 7 bases, with 4 bases between. This CDR3 is built from 11 residues. DNA for the CDR3: TGTGCCAGCAGTTACTCGAGGGAGCAGTACTTC. It codes for CASSYSREQYF.

The V gene is TRBV4-1, the J gene TRBJ2-4, with TRBD1 matching 7 bases. CDR1 and CDR2 from the germline V gene are MGHRA and YSYEKL. The V gene end was trimmed by 4 bases and the J gene end by 0 bases; junction bases not matched to a gene: 6. The CDR3 loop spans 16 amino acids. The CDR3 DNA follows: TGCGCCAGCAGCCCCTCTACAGGGGTAGCCAAAAACATTCAGTACTTC. Amino acid sequence: CASSPSTGVAKNIQYF.

The chain couples TRBV30 to TRBJ2-3, with D possibly being TRBD2 (6 bases). This CDR3 region has 13 residues. CDR1 GTSNPN and CDR2 SVGIG come from the germline V gene (reference sequence). V lost 3 bases and J lost 7, with 14 bases in between. The CDR3 reads CAWSAARGYTQYF. The CDR3 bases are TGTGCCTGGAGCGCCGCCCGGGGGTATACGCAGTATTTT.

The rearrangement links TRBV30 to TRBJ2-5, with TRBD2 as a possible D gene (5 bases). From germline, CDR1 is GTSNPN and CDR2 SVGIG (reference sequence). The V end was cut by 0 bases, the J end by 4 bases, with 15 bases between. The CDR3 consists of 15 residues. The CDR3 DNA reads TGTGCCTGGAGTGTGCAGCGGAGAACGATAGAGACCCAGTACTTC. Translation: CAWSVQRRTIETQYF.

The chain joins TRBV7-3 to TRBJ2-1; TRBD1 matches 8 bases. The CDR3 has 15 residues. Unmatched junction bases numbered 3, after V lost 5 bases and J lost 0 bases. The germline CDR1 and CDR2 sequences are SGHTA and FQGTGA. CDR3: CASSLDRGSYNEQFF. The CDR3 DNA reads as TGTGCCAGCAGCCTAGACAGGGGCTCCTACAATGAGCAGTTCTTC.

The gene calls are TRBV27 and TRBJ1-5; 9 nucleotides match TRBD1. There are 17 residues in the CDR3. Germline V gives CDR1 MNHEY, CDR2 SMNVEV (reference sequence). The J segment lost 6 bases and the V segment lost 5 bases, leaving 14 bases of the junction unmatched. CDR3 amino acids: CASSPTGTGSGGQPQHF. For the CDR3, the DNA is TGTGCCAGCAGTCCAACCGGGACAGGGAGCGGGGGTCAGCCCCAGCATTTT.

V and J are TRBV5-1 and TRBJ2-1; D remains ambiguous. Per germline, CDR1 SGHRS and CDR2 YFSETQ. The CDR3 totals 16 residues. V was pared by 0 bases and J by 0 bases, with 10 bases between. The CDR3 DNA reads TGCGCCAGCAGCTTGGTGATAGCAACCTCCTACAATGAGCAGTTCTTC. Translated: CASSLVIATSYNEQFF. Looking up the rest from reference TRBV5-1 and TRBJ2-1 gives the full variable domain: KAGVTQTPRYLIKTRGQQVTLSCSPISGHRSVSWYQQTPGQGLQFLFEYFSETQRNKGNFPGRFSGRQFSNSRSEMNVSTLELGDSALYLCASSLVIATSYNEQFFGPGTRLTVL.